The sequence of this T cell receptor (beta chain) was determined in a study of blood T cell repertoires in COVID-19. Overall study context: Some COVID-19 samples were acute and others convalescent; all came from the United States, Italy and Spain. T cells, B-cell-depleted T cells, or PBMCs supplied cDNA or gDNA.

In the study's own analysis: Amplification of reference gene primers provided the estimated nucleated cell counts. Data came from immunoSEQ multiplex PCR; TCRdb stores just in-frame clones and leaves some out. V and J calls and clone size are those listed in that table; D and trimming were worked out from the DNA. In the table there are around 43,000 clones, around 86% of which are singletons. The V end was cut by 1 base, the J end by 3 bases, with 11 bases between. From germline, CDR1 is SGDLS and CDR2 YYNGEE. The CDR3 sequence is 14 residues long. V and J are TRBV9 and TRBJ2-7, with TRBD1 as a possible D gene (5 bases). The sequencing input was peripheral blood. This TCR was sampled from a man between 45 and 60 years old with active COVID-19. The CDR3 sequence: CASSVQGNDYEQYF. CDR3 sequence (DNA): TGTGCCAGCAGCGTACAGGGCAATGACTACGAGCAGTACTTC.